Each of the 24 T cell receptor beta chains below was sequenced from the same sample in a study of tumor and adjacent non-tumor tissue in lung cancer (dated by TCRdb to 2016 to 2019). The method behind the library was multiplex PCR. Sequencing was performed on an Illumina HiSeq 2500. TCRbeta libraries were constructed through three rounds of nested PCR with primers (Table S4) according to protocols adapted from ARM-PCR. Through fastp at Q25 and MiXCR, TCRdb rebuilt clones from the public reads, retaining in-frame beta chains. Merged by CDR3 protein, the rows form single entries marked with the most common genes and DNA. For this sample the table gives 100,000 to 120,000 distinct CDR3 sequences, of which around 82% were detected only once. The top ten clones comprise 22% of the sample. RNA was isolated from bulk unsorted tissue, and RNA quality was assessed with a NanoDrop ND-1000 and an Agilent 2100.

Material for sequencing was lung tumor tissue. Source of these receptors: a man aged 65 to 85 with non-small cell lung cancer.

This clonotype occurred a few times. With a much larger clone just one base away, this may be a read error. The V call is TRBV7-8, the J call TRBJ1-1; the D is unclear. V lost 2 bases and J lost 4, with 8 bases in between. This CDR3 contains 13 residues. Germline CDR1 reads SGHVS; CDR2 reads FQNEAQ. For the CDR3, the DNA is TGTGCCAGCAGCTTAACAGAGGGCACTGAAGCTTTCTTT. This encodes CASSLTEGTEAFF.

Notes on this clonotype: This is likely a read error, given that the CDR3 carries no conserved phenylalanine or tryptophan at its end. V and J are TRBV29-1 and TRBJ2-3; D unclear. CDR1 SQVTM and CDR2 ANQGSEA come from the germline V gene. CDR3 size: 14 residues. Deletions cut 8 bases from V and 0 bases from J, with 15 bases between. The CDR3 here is CSTDGIGSTDTQYL. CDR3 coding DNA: TGCAGCACTGATGGTATTGGGAGCACAGATACGCAGTATTTG.

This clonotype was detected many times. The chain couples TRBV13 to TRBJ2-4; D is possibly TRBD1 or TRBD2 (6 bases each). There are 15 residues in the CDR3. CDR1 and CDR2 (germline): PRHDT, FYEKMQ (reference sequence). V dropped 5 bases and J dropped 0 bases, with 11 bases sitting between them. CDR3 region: CASSPRGLAKNIQYF. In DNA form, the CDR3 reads TGTGCCAGCAGCCCCCGGGGGCTAGCCAAAAACATTCAGTACTTC.

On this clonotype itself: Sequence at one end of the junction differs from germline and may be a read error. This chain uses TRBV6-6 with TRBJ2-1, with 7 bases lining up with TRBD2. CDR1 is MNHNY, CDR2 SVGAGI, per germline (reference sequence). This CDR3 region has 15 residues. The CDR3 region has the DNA TGTACCAGCATTATGACTAGCTGTCCTTACAATGAGCAGTTCTTC. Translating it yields CTSIMTSCPYNEQFF.

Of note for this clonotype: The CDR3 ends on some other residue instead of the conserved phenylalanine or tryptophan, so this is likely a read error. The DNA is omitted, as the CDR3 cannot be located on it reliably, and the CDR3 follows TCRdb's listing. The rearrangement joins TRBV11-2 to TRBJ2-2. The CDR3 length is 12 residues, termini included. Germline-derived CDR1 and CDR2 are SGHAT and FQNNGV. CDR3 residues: CASSFWGGELFL.

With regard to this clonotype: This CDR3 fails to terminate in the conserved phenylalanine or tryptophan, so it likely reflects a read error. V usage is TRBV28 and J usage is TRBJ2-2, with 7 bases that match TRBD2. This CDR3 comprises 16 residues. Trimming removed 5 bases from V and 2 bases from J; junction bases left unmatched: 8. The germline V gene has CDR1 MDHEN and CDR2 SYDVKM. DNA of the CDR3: TGTGCCAGCAGTGGACTTGCGGGGGACAACACCGGGGAGCTGTTTTAT. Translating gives CASSGLAGDNTGELFY.

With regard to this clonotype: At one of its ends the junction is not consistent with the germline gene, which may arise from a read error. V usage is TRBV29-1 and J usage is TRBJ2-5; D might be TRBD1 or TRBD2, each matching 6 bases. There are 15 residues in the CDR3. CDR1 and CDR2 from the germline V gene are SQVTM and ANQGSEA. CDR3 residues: CGVHEGGQDLETQYF. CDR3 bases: TGCGGCGTCCATGAAGGGGGGCAAGATCTGGAGACCCAGTACTTC.

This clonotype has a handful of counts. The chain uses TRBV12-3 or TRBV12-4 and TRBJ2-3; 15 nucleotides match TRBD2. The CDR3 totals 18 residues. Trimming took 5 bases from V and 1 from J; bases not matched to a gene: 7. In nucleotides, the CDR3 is TGTGCCAGCAGTCTCGGACTAGCGGGAGGGCTGGGCACAGATACGCAGTATTTT. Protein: CASSLGLAGGLGTDTQYF.

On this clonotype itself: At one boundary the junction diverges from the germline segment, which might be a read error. The CDR3 nucleotides are TGTGCTAGCAGCGAACAGGGGATGCGGGCTACGCAGTATTTT. It specifies CASSEQGMRATQYF. The gene calls are TRBV6-6 and TRBJ2-3, with 7 positions matching TRBD1. Germline CDR1 is MNHNY and CDR2 is SVGAGI (reference sequence). The CDR3 runs to 14 residues.

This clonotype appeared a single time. CDR3 in DNA: TGTGCCAGCAGCTTATCAGGAAACACTGAAGCTTTCTTT. The encoded protein is CASSLSGNTEAFF. V usage is TRBV11-2 and J usage is TRBJ1-1; D uncertain. The CDR3 runs to 13 residues. Germline CDR1 reads SGHAT; CDR2 reads FQNNGV. The V gene lost 2 bases and the J gene lost 2 bases, with 6 bases spanning the gap.

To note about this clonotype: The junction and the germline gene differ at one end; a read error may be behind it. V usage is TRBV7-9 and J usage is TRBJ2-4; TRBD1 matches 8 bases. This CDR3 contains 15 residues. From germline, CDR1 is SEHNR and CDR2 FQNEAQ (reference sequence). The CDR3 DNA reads TGTGTCAGCAGCCACTCGACAGGGGTTGAAAACATTCAGTACTTC. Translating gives CVSSHSTGVENIQYF.

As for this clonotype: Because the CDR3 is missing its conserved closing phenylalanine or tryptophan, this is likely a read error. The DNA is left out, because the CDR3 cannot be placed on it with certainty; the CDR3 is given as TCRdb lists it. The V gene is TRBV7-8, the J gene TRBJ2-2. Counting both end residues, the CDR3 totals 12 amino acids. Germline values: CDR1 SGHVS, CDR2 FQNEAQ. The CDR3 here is CGSSLGTGELFV.

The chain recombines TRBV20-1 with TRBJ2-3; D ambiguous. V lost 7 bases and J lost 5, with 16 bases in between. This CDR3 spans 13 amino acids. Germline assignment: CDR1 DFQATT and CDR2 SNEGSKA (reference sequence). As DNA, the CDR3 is TGCAGTGGAGAAGGAGCCTTCATAGATACGCAGTATTTT. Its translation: CSGEGAFIDTQYF.

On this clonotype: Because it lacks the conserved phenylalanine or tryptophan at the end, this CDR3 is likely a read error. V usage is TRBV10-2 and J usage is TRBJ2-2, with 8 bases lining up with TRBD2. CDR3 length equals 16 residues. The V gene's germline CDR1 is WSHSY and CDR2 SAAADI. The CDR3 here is CASRPDGGGNTGELFY. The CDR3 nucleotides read TGCGCCAGCAGACCAGACGGGGGGGGTAACACTGGGGAGCTGTTTTAT.

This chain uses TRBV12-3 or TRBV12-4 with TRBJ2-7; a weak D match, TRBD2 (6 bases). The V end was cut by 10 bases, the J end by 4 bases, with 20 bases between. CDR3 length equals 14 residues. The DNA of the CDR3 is TGTGCCACCAATTTAGGGACTTTGGGGTACGAGCAGTACTTC. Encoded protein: CATNLGTLGYEQYF.

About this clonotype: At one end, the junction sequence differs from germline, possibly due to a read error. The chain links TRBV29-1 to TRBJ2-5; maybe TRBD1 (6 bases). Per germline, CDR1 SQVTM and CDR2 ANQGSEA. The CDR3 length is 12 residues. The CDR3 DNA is TGCAGTGGGGAACGAGAGGGGGAGACTCAGTACTTC. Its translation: CSGEREGETQYF.

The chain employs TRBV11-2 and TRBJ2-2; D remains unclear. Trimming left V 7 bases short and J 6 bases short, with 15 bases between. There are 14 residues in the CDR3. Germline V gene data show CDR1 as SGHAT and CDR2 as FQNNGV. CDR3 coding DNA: TGTGCCAGCAACCTGATCAGTCAGTCCGGGGAGCTGTTTTTT. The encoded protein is CASNLISQSGELFF. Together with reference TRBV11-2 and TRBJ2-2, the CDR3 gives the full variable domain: EAGVAQSPRYKIIEKRQSVAFWCNPISGHATLYWYQQILGQGPKLLIQFQNNGVVDDSQLPKDRFSAERLKGVDSTLKIQPAKLEDSAVYLCASNLISQSGELFFGEGSRLTVL.

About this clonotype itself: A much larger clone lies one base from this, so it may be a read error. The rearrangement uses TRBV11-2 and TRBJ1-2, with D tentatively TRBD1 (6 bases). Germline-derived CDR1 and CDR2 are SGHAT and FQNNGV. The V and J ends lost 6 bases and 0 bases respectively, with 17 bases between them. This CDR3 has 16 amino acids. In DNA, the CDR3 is TGTGCCAGCAGGAAGGGGGTAACAGAGGCTAACTATGGCTACACCTTC. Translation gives CASRKGVTEANYGYTF. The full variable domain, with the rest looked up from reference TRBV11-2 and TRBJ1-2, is EAGVAQSPRYKIIEKRQSVAFWCNPISGHATLYWYQQILGQGPKLLIQFQNNGVVDDSQLPKDRFSAERLKGVDSTLKIQPAKLEDSAVYLCASRKGVTEANYGYTFGSGTRLTVV.

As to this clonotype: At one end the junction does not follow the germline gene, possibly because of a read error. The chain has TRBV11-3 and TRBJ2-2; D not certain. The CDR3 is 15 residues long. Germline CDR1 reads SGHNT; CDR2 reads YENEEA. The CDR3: CASNQDGVYTGELFF. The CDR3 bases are TGTGCTAGCAACCAGGACGGAGTATACACAGGGGAGCTGTTTTTT. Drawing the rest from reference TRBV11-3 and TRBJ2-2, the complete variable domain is EAGVVQSPRYKIIEKKQPVAFWCNPISGHNTLYWYLQNLGQGPELLIRYENEEAVDDSQLPKDRFSAERLKGVDSTLKIQPAELGDSAVYLCASNQDGVYTGELFFGEGSRLTVL.

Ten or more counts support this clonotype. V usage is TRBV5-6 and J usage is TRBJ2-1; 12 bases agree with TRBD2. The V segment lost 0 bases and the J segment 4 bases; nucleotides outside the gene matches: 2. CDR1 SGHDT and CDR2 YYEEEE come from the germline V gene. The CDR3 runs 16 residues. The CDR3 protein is CASSLAGTSGYNEQFF. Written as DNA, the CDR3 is TGTGCCAGCAGCTTGGCAGGGACTAGCGGGTACAATGAGCAGTTCTTC. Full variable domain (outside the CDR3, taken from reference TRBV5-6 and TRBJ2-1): DAGVTQSPTHLIKTRGQQVTLRCSPKSGHDTVSWYQQALGQGPQFIFQYYEEEERQRGNFPDRFSGHQFPNYSSELNVNALLLGDSALYLCASSLAGTSGYNEQFFGPGTRLTVL.

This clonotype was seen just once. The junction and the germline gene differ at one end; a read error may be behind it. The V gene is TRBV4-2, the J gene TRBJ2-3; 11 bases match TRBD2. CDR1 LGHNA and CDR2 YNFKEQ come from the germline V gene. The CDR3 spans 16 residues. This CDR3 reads CASSRGTSGRTDAQYF. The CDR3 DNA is TGCGCCAGCAGCCGTGGGACTAGCGGACGCACAGATGCGCAGTATTTT.

The CDR3 reads CASSSLEGGRAQPQHF. Written as DNA, the CDR3 is TGTGCCAGCAGTTCCCTGGAGGGGGGGCGCGCTCAGCCCCAGCATTTT. The V and J genes are TRBV28 and TRBJ1-5, with D possibly matching TRBD1 (6 bases). Germline V gene sequence: CDR1 MDHEN, CDR2 SYDVKM. CDR3 length: 16 amino acids. Trimming stripped 4 bases from V and 6 bases from J, with 19 bases between.

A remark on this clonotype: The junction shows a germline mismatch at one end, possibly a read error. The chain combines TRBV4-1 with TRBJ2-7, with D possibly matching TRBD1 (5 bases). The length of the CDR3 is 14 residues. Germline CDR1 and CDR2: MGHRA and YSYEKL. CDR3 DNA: TGCGCCAGGAGCCAAGGACATGGGGCCTACGAGCAGTACTTC. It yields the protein CARSQGHGAYEQYF.

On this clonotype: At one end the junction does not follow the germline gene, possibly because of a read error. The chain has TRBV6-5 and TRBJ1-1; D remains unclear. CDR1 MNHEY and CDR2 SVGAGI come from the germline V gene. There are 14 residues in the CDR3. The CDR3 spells CASNYSAVRTEAFF. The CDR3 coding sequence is TGTGCCAGCAATTACAGCGCCGTGAGGACTGAAGCTTTCTTT.